Below are 22 T cell receptor beta chains sequenced from a single sample in a study of blood T cell repertoires in COVID-19. Some clones are missing from TCRdb's copy, which holds only in-frame ones; the method was immunoSEQ multiplex PCR. The table has 200,000 to 250,000 clones, 84% seen once. Sequencing used peripheral blood. The receptors derive from a man aged 45-65 years with acute or convalescent COVID-19.

This sequence joins TRBV6-6 and TRBJ1-6, with a possible D match to TRBD1 (6 bases). V was trimmed by 6 bases and J by 7 bases, leaving 19 bases between them. This CDR3 is built from 16 residues. CDR1 and CDR2 from the germline V gene are MNHNY and SVGAGI (reference sequence). The CDR3 loop is CASSKKTQGQNSPLHF. CDR3 coding DNA: TGTGCCAGCAGCAAGAAGACACAGGGTCAGAATTCACCCCTCCACTTT.

This clone was picked up one time. The rearrangement uses TRBV30 and TRBJ1-5, with D unresolved. CDR1 and CDR2 (germline): GTSNPN, SVGIG (reference sequence). The ends were cut back, 1 base at V and 6 bases at J, with 13 bases in the middle. There are 14 residues in the CDR3. Here the CDR3 reads CAWSEEVHGQPQHF. The CDR3, as DNA: TGTGCCTGGAGTGAGGAGGTTCATGGTCAGCCCCAGCATTTT.

Only one count was recorded for this clone. The rearrangement links TRBV7-9 to TRBJ1-1; 9 positions agree with TRBD1. The CDR3 sequence is 15 residues long. Germline CDR1 SEHNR, CDR2 FQNEAQ (reference sequence). Trimming removed 4 bases from V and 0 bases from J; junction bases left unmatched: 3. The CDR3 reads CASSSQGAMNTEAFF. In DNA, the CDR3 is TGTGCCAGCAGCTCACAGGGGGCGATGAACACTGAAGCTTTCTTT.

The chain has TRBV5-1 and TRBJ1-2; the D gene is possibly TRBD1 (6 bases). Germline CDR1 and CDR2: SGHRS and YFSETQ. The CDR3 contains 15 residues. V lost 4 bases and J lost 3, with 16 bases in between. The CDR3: CASSPVATGHYGYTF. In nucleotides, the CDR3 is TGCGCCAGCAGCCCCGTAGCGACAGGCCACTATGGCTACACCTTC.

Comments on this clone: At one boundary the junction diverges from the germline segment, which might be a read error. The chain links TRBV2 to TRBJ2-7; D not resolved. This CDR3 has 13 residues. Germline V CDR1 and CDR2: SNHLY, FYNNEI. DNA for the CDR3: TGTGCCAGCATTGAAGTCAACTCCTACGAGCAGTACTTC. Encoded protein: CASIEVNSYEQYF.

The chain has TRBV5-6 and TRBJ1-1; D is possibly TRBD1 (6 bases). Per germline, CDR1 SGHDT and CDR2 YYEEEE. V lost 0 bases to trimming and J lost 7 bases, with 16 bases between them. This CDR3 is built from 15 residues. The CDR3 sequence is CASSLVPRGAVEAFF. For the CDR3, the DNA is TGTGCCAGCAGCTTGGTCCCCCGGGGGGCCGTTGAAGCTTTCTTT.

V gene TRBV7-3 combines with J gene TRBJ2-7, with 10 bases that match TRBD2. With 0 bases clipped from V and 6 bases from J, the junction kept 2 bases outside the gene matches. Germline loops: CDR1 SGHTA, CDR2 FQGTGA. The CDR3 has 14 amino acids. The CDR3 coding sequence is TGTGCCAGCAGCTTAACTAGCGGGGGGATCGAGCAGTACTTC. Encoded protein: CASSLTSGGIEQYF.

The chain joins TRBV5-1 to TRBJ2-7, with 7 bases aligning to TRBD2. The germline CDR1 and CDR2 sequences are SGHRS and YFSETQ. V was pared by 5 bases and J by 4 bases, with 12 bases of the junction left unmatched. This CDR3 is 15 amino acids long. The DNA of the CDR3 is TGCGCCAGCAGACGGGACTACGACCCCCTTTACGAGCAGTACTTC. This gives the protein CASRRDYDPLYEQYF. Using reference TRBV5-1 and TRBJ2-7 for the parts outside the CDR3, the full variable domain is KAGVTQTPRYLIKTRGQQVTLSCSPISGHRSVSWYQQTPGQGLQFLFEYFSETQRNKGNFPGRFSGRQFSNSRSEMNVSTLELGDSALYLCASRRDYDPLYEQYFGPGTRLTVT.

This clone was seen just once. The chain couples TRBV10-3 to TRBJ2-1, with TRBD2 identical over 8 bases. V lost 11 bases to trimming and J lost 0 bases; unmatched junction nucleotides: 6. Germline CDR1 is ENHRY and CDR2 is SYGVKD. This CDR3 spans 14 amino acids. The CDR3 loop is CASGGAASYNEQFF. The CDR3 nucleotides read TGTGCCTCCGGGGGGGCGGCCTCCTACAATGAGCAGTTCTTC.

The chain uses TRBV10-3 and TRBJ2-7, with a tentative D call TRBD1 (6 bases). The V gene's germline CDR1 is ENHRY and CDR2 SYGVKD. The CDR3 consists of 12 residues. Trimming took 6 bases from V and 6 from J, leaving 12 bases between them. The CDR3 loop reads CAIRPTGSEQYF. The CDR3 DNA follows: TGTGCCATCAGACCGACAGGATCCGAGCAGTACTTC.

This chain joins TRBV5-4 and TRBJ1-3; 7 nucleotides match TRBD1. The CDR3 covers 15 residues. Trimming removed 4 bases from V and 6 bases from J; junction bases left unmatched: 10. CDR1 is SGHNT, CDR2 YYREEE, per germline (reference sequence). CDR3 sequence: CASSQRTGRINTIYF. CDR3 DNA: TGTGCCAGCAGCCAACGGACAGGACGGATAAACACCATATATTTT.

The chain recombines TRBV5-1 with TRBJ2-1, with a tentative D call TRBD2 (6 bases). CDR3 length: 17 amino acids. V shed 0 bases and J shed 0 bases, with 13 bases lying between them. CDR1 and CDR2 (germline): SGHRS, YFSETQ. The CDR3 region is CASSLVGLASSYNEQFF. The CDR3 coding sequence is TGCGCCAGCAGCTTGGTGGGGCTAGCGAGCTCCTACAATGAGCAGTTCTTC. Complete variable domain (other parts from reference TRBV5-1 and TRBJ2-1): KAGVTQTPRYLIKTRGQQVTLSCSPISGHRSVSWYQQTPGQGLQFLFEYFSETQRNKGNFPGRFSGRQFSNSRSEMNVSTLELGDSALYLCASSLVGLASSYNEQFFGPGTRLTVL.

The rearrangement uses TRBV1 and TRBJ2-2; the D call of TRBD2 is as the table states it, not checked on the DNA. TRBV1 is labeled a pseudogene. The CDR3 consists of 18 residues. CDR3 in DNA: TGCACCAGCAGCCAGATTCATACGCGGGAGGGGGGCACCGGGGAGCTGTTTTTT. It yields the protein CTSSQIHTREGGTGELFF.

The chain links TRBV30 to TRBJ1-2, with 9 bases that match TRBD1. In germline, CDR1 is GTSNPN, CDR2 SVGIG (reference sequence). J gave up 7 bases and V 3 bases, and 9 bases lay outside the gene matches. CDR3 length equals 14 residues. CDR3: CAWSPGQGWVGYTF. The CDR3 nucleotides are TGTGCCTGGAGCCCGGGACAGGGATGGGTTGGCTACACCTTC.

This clone turned up a few times. The chain uses TRBV2 and TRBJ2-3; 8 bases line up with TRBD2. The CDR3 is 15 residues long. V gave up 7 bases and J gave up 4 bases; unmatched junction bases: 10. The V gene's germline CDR1 is SNHLY and CDR2 FYNNEI. This CDR3 is CASKFRAGEADTQYF. The CDR3 DNA follows: TGTGCCAGCAAATTTAGAGCGGGAGAGGCAGATACGCAGTATTTT.

The gene calls are TRBV7-8 and TRBJ1-1; 9 positions agree with TRBD1. There are 16 residues in the CDR3. Germline CDR1 reads SGHVS; CDR2 reads FQNEAQ. Unmatched junction bases numbered 10, after V lost 5 bases and J lost 3 bases. The CDR3 spells CASSPTIGTGHTEAFF. CDR3 in DNA: TGTGCCAGCAGCCCCACAATCGGGACAGGGCACACTGAAGCTTTCTTT.

The chain combines TRBV7-9 with TRBJ1-1; D not certain. Deletions cut 5 bases from V and 6 bases from J, with 10 bases between. The CDR3 is 12 amino acids. Germline CDR1 is SEHNR and CDR2 is FQNEAQ (reference sequence). CDR3 in amino acids: CASSTGLSEAFF. CDR3 sequence (DNA): TGTGCCAGCAGCACCGGACTTTCTGAAGCTTTCTTT.

The gene calls are TRBV24-1 and TRBJ2-5, with a possible D match to TRBD2 (5 bases). This CDR3 has 16 residues. Germline CDR1 is KGHDR and CDR2 is SFDVKD. Trimming removed 2 bases from V and 0 bases from J, with 12 bases in between. CDR3 amino acids: CATSDYGRYNQETQYF. The CDR3 nucleotides are TGTGCCACCAGTGATTATGGGAGATATAACCAAGAGACCCAGTACTTC.

CDR3 DNA: TGTGCCAGCAGCTCCGGGACTAGCGGCTATACGCAGTATTTT. It is translated as CASSSGTSGYTQYF. The rearrangement uses TRBV7-9 and TRBJ2-3, with TRBD2 matching over 11 bases. Germline V gene data show CDR1 as SEHNR and CDR2 as FQNEAQ (reference sequence). The V gene end was trimmed by 4 bases and the J gene end by 7 bases; junction bases not matched to a gene: 4. CDR3 size: 14 residues.

This chain links TRBV12-3 or TRBV12-4 with TRBJ2-3; no reliable D call. This CDR3 region has 11 residues. The ends were cut back, 5 bases at V and 6 bases at J, with 6 bases in the middle. In nucleotides, the CDR3 is TGTGCCAGCAGTCCTGAGGATACGCAGTATTTT. The encoded protein is CASSPEDTQYF.

The rearrangement uses TRBV19 and TRBJ1-2, with D perhaps matching TRBD1 (5 bases). The CDR3 loop spans 15 amino acids. CDR1 is LNHDA, CDR2 SQIVND, per germline (reference sequence). The V and J ends lost 0 bases and 1 base respectively, with 9 bases between them. This CDR3 is CASSIESGFNYGYTF. CDR3 sequence (DNA): TGTGCCAGTAGTATAGAGTCAGGGTTTAACTATGGCTACACCTTC.

This sequence joins TRBV15 and TRBJ2-7; 11 bases fit TRBD2. In germline, CDR1 is LNHNV, CDR2 YYDKDF (reference sequence). With 0 bases clipped from V and 4 bases from J, the junction kept 2 bases outside the gene matches. This CDR3 has 15 amino acids. DNA for the CDR3: TGTGCCACCAGCAGAGAGGCTAGCGGGAGGTACGAGCAGTACTTC. This gives the protein CATSREASGRYEQYF.